This section outlines one T cell receptor beta chain sequence together with its context. Its antigen remains unidentified. The sample belongs to a study of T cell repertoires in cytomegalovirus infection. Deletions cut 1 base from V and 0 bases from J, with 7 bases between. CDR1 is DFQATT and CDR2 is SNEGSKA in the germline V gene (reference sequence). The length of the CDR3 is 14 residues. Each CDR3 protein is one row after TCRdb ran MiXCR on the reads. The repertoire consists of approximately 70,000 distinct CDR3 sequences, with 20% to 25% occurring once and the leading ten covering roughly three quarters.

The chain employs TRBV20-1 and TRBJ1-5; D is uncertain. The TCR sequence derives from a human donor in good health (CMV status not recorded). Some clones in this sample may be carry-over from other donors' samples. The sample taken for sequencing was PBMCs, sequenced either directly or after in vitro stimulation (not recorded which). CDR3 DNA: TGCAGTGCTAGAGTCCAGAATAGCAATCAGCCCCAGCATTTT. Its translation: CSARVQNSNQPQHF.